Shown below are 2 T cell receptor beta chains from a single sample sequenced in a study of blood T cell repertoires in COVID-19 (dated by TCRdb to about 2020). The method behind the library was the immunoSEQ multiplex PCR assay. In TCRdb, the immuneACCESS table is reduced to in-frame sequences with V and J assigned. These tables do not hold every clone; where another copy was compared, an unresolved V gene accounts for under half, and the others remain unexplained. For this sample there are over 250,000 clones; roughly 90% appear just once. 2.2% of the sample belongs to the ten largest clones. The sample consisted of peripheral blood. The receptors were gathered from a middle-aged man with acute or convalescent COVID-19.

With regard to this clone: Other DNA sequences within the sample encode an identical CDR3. The CDR3 sequence: CASSFSNTEAFF. The CDR3 nucleotides are TGTGCCAGCAGCTTCAGTAACACTGAAGCTTTCTTT. The V and J genes are TRBV11-3 and TRBJ1-1; D is ambiguous. There are 12 residues in the CDR3. V shed 3 bases and J shed 2 bases, with 4 bases lying between them. Germline loops: CDR1 SGHNT, CDR2 YENEEA. Drawing the rest from reference TRBV11-3 and TRBJ1-1, the complete variable domain is EAGVVQSPRYKIIEKKQPVAFWCNPISGHNTLYWYLQNLGQGPELLIRYENEEAVDDSQLPKDRFSAERLKGVDSTLKIQPAELGDSAVYLCASSFSNTEAFFGQGTRLTVV.

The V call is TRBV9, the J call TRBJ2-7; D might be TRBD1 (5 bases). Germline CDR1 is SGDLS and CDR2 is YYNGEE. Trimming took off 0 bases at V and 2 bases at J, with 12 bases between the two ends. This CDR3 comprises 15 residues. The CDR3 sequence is CASSVDRNPTYEQYF. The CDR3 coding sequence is TGTGCCAGCAGCGTAGACAGGAACCCTACCTACGAGCAGTACTTC.